This T cell receptor (beta chain) was documented in a study of cytomegalovirus exposure and HLA in healthy donors. Germline V gene data show CDR1 as GTSNPN and CDR2 as SVGIG (reference sequence). The CDR3 runs to 13 residues. V lost 0 bases, J lost 2 bases, and 7 bases lay in between. This PCR relied on a set of 60 Vbeta primers and 13 Jbeta primers. The table came from immunoSEQ multiplex PCR; TCRdb's copy has only in-frame clones and leaves some out. The repertoire consists of about 130,000 clones, with roughly 74% occurring once and the leading ten covering 4% to 4.5%. This clone turned up a few times.

The chain is built from TRBV30 and TRBJ1-2; D is unresolved. This sequence originates from a woman between 50 and 59 years old in good health and CMV-seropositive. The specimen sequenced was PBMCs. CDR3 sequence reads: CAWSVEANYGYTF. The CDR3 nucleotides read TGTGCCTGGAGTGTGGAGGCAAACTATGGCTACACCTTC.